This T cell receptor (beta chain) was identified in a study of CD8 T cells in ankylosing spondylitis. General study results and limits: Characteristic, it appeared, of ankylosing spondylitis blood was a TCR beta motif of roughly 8 highly homologous variants. Disease-linked clones reportedly showed significant enrichment in matched ankylosing spondylitis synovial fluid. The disease-linked clones had a CD8+ phenotype and low blood frequencies.

Researchers built TCR beta libraries using quantitative 5'-RACE with molecular barcodes. A single record per CDR3 protein comes from TCRdb applying MiXCR to the 5' RACE reads. Of about 39,000 distinct CDR3 sequences in the sample, approximately 3% were seen once. This clonotype has at least ten counts. The antigen is undetermined. The sequence was obtained from a male donor with ankylosing spondylitis or in good health (not recorded which). The sequencing sample was made of blood, either unsorted or a sorted T cell fraction (not recorded which).

CDR3 sequence reads: CASSCSGTSGIFGNEQFF. CDR3 bases: TGTGCCAGCAGCTGTAGTGGGACTAGCGGGATATTTGGCAATGAGCAGTTCTTC. The chain employs TRBV21-1 and TRBJ2-1; the listed D gene, TRBD2, was not tested against the DNA. TRBV21-1 is reported as a pseudogene. CDR3 length: 18 amino acids.